The entry below describes one T cell receptor beta chain. The sample is drawn from a study of blood T cell repertoires in COVID-19. Overall study context: PBMCs, B-cell-depleted T cells, or T cells provided the cDNA or gDNA that made up the material.

The repertoire was sequenced with immunoSEQ multiplex PCR; TCRdb's copy has only in-frame clones and lacks some. The sample yields approximately 410,000 clones, 70% to 90% seen once. Germline V gene lookup returns CDR1 MNHEY and CDR2 SVGAGI. The ends lost 7 bases at V and 6 bases at J; junction bases unmatched: 7. CDR3 size: 14 residues. This sequence originates from a woman aged 25 to 39 with active or convalescent COVID-19. Source material: peripheral blood. The rearrangement joins TRBV6-5 to TRBJ1-5; 9 bases agree with TRBD1. The CDR3 sequence: CASTPGQGGQPQHF. As DNA, the CDR3 is TGTGCCAGCACCCCGGGACAGGGCGGTCAGCCCCAGCATTTT.